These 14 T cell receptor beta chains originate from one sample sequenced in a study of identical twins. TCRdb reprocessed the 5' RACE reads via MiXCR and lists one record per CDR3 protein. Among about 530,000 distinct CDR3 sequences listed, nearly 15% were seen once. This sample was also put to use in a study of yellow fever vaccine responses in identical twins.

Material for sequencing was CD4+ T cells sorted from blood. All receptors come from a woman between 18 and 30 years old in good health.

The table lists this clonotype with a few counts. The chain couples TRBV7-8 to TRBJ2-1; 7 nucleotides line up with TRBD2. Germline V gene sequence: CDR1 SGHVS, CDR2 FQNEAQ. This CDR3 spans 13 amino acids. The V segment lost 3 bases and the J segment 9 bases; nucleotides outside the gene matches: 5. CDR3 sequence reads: CASSFRLALEQFF. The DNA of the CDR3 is TGTGCCAGCAGCTTTCGACTAGCTCTTGAGCAGTTCTTC.

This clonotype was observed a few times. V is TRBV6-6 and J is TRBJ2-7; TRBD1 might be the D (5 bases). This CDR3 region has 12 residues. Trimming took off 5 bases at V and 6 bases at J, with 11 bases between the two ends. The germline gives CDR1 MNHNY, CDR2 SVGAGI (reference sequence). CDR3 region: CASSVDRAEQYV. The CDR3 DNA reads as TGTGCCAGCAGTGTCGACAGAGCCGAGCAGTACGTC.

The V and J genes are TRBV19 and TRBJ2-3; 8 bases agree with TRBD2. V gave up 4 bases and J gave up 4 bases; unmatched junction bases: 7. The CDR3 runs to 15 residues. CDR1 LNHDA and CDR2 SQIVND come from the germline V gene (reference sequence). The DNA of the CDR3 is TGTGCCAGTAGTAGATCAGCGGGAGTGGCAGATACGCAGTATTTT. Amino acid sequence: CASSRSAGVADTQYF.

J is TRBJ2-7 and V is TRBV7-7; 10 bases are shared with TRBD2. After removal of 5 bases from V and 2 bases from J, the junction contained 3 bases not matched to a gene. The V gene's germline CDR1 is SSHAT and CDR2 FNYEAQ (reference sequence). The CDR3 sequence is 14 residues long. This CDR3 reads CASSPSGSAYEQYF. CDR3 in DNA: TGTGCCAGCAGCCCTAGCGGGAGTGCCTACGAGCAGTACTTC.

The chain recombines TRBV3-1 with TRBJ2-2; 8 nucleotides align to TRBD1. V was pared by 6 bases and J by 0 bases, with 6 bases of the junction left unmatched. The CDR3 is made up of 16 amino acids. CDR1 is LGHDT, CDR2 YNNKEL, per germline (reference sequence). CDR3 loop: CASSQVQGANTGELFF. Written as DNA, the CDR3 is TGTGCCAGCAGTCAGGTACAGGGGGCGAACACCGGGGAGCTGTTTTTT.

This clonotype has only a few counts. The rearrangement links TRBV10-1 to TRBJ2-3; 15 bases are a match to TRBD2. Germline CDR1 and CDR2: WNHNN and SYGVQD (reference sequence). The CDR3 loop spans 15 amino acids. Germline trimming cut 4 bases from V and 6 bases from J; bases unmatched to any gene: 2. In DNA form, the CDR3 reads TGCGCCAGCAGTGGGACTAGCGGGGGGGCTGATACGCAGTATTTT. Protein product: CASSGTSGGADTQYF.

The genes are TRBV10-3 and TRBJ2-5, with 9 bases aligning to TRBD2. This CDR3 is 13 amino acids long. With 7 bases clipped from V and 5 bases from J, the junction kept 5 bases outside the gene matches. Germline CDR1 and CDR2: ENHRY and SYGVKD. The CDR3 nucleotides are TGTGCCATCAAGGCTAGCGGGGAGGAGACCCAGTACTTC. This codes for CAIKASGEETQYF.

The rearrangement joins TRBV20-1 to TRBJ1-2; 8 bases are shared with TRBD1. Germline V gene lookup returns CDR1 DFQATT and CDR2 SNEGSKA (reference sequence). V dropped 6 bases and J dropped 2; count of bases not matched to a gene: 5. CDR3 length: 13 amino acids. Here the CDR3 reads CSAPQGANYGYTF. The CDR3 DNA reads TGCAGTGCCCCCCAGGGGGCGAACTATGGCTACACCTTC.

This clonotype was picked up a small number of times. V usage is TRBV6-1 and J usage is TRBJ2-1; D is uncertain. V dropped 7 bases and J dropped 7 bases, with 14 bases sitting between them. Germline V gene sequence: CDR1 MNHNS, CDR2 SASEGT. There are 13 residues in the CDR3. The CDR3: CASTGNTINEQFF. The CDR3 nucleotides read TGTGCCAGCACAGGAAATACAATAAATGAGCAGTTCTTC.

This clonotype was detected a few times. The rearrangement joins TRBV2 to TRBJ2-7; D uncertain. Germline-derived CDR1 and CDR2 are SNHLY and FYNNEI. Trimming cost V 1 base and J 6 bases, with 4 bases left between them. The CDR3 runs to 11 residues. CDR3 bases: TGTGCCAGCAGTGAAGAGTCCGAGCAGTACTTC. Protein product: CASSEESEQYF.

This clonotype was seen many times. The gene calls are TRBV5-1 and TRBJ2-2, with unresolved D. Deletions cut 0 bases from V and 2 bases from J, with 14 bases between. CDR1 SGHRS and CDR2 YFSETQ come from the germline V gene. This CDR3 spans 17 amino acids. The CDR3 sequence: CASSLGTGLVNTGELFF. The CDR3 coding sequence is TGCGCCAGCAGCTTGGGAACCGGCCTCGTAAACACCGGGGAGCTGTTTTTT.

CDR3 sequence reads: CSCEGIANYNEQFF. The DNA of the CDR3 is TGCAGTTGTGAAGGGATTGCTAACTACAATGAGCAGTTCTTC. V is TRBV20-1 and J is TRBJ2-1; D is unresolved. V gave up 8 bases and J gave up 3 bases, with 17 bases separating them. Germline lookup yields CDR1 DFQATT and CDR2 SNEGSKA (reference sequence). CDR3 length: 14 amino acids.

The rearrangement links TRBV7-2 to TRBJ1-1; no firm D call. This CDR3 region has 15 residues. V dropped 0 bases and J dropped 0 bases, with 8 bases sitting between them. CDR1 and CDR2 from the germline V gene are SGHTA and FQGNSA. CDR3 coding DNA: TGTGCCAGCAGCTTAGCTGGGGTGATGAACACTGAAGCTTTCTTT. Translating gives CASSLAGVMNTEAFF. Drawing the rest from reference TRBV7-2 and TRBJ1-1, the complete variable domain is GAGVSQSPSNKVTEKGKDVELRCDPISGHTALYWYRQSLGQGLEFLIYFQGNSAPDKSGLPSDRFSAERTGGSVSTLTIQRTQQEDSAVYLCASSLAGVMNTEAFFGQGTRLTVV.

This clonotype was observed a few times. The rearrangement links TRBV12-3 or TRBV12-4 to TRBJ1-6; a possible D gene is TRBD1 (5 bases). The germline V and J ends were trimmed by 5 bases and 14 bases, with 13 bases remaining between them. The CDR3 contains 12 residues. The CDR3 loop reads CASSPHRGALHF. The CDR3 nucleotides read TGTGCCAGCAGTCCCCACCGGGGGGCCCTCCACTTT.